This TCR beta chain is drawn from a study of cytomegalovirus exposure and HLA in healthy donors. Study-level findings and limits: Researchers catalogued roughly 150 TCR beta chains as cytomegalovirus-associated. TCR association rates varied by HLA locus in a later analysis, with DRB1 highest and HLA-C lowest.

PCR primers comprised 60 Vbeta and 13 Jbeta primers. Method: immunoSEQ multiplex PCR; TCRdb's copy keeps in-frame clones and lacks some. The sample gives some 120,000 clones, around 77% of which show up once; more than 0.95% is in the top ten. Germline CDR1 reads LNHDA; CDR2 reads SQIVND (reference sequence). The V segment lost 5 bases and the J segment 4 bases; nucleotides outside the gene matches: 11. The CDR3 has 16 amino acids. Concerning this clone: The antigen is unknown.

The rearrangement uses TRBV19 and TRBJ2-7; 10 nucleotides agree with TRBD2. This clonotype originated in a man aged 45-65 years in good health and CMV-seronegative. Sample: PBMCs. This CDR3 is CASSVGLAPVIYEQYF. CDR3 DNA sequence: TGTGCCAGTAGTGTGGGACTAGCGCCCGTTATATACGAGCAGTACTTC.